One sample yielded the 4 T cell receptor beta chains listed below, sequenced in a study of Ad26.COV2.S vaccination and SARS-CoV-2 variants. Treatment in this sample: roughly 18 received Ad26.COV2.S at low or high dose, single or two shots; about five received placebo; per-sample allocation not given. After the first vaccine or placebo injection, samples were drawn on day 63. Profiled with immunoSEQ multiplex PCR; TCRdb holds only in-frame clones, not every one. The sample yields almost 400,000 clones, approximately 90% seen once. Sequencing used peripheral blood, obtained in a trial of Ad26.COV2.S vaccine versus placebo. These receptors were collected from a person between 18 and 59 years old who received the Ad26.COV2.S COVID-19 vaccine or a placebo.

V is TRBV7-3 and J is TRBJ2-7, with 12 nucleotides matching TRBD2. V lost 5 bases and J lost 6; bases outside the gene matches: 8. Germline V gene sequence: CDR1 SGHTA, CDR2 FQGTGA. CDR3 length: 15 amino acids. The CDR3 loop is CASSPGLAGPGEQYF. The CDR3 DNA follows: TGTGCCAGCAGCCCCGGACTAGCGGGACCAGGCGAGCAGTACTTC.

The J gene is TRBJ2-7, the V gene TRBV28, with 9 positions matching TRBD1. The germline CDR1 and CDR2 sequences are MDHEN and SYDVKM. The CDR3 has 14 amino acids. V shed 8 bases and J 7 bases; nucleotides not matched to a gene: 12. The CDR3 here is CASGGTGSLREQYF. CDR3 in DNA: TGTGCCAGCGGGGGGACAGGGAGTTTAAGGGAGCAGTACTTC.

This chain's CDR3 is CASSQGGHLGEQFF. The CDR3 bases are TGTGCCAGCAGCCAAGGGGGTCATCTAGGCGAGCAGTTCTTC. The V call is TRBV14, the J call TRBJ2-1; no definite D call. Germline V gene sequence: CDR1 SGHDN, CDR2 FVKESK. Deletions cut 1 base from V and 10 bases from J, with 14 bases between. The CDR3 has 14 residues.

The V and J genes are TRBV4-2 and TRBJ2-1, with D possibly TRBD2 on 6 matching bases. The germline V and J ends were trimmed by 3 bases and 1 base, with 13 bases remaining between them. This CDR3 is built from 16 residues. Germline CDR1 is LGHNA and CDR2 is YNFKEQ. The chain's CDR3 is CASSHLSGLSYNEQFF. The CDR3 nucleotides are TGTGCCAGCAGCCACCTAAGCGGGCTTTCCTACAATGAGCAGTTCTTC.